The next 29 T cell receptor beta chains were all read from a single sample in a study of OX40 agonist ivuxolimab in advanced cancers. TCRdb keeps only in-frame clones here, not all; method: immunoSEQ multiplex PCR. The table has fewer than 100,000 clones, approximately 80% seen once; the top ten hold approximately 0.44%. Sequencing was performed on CD4+ or CD8+ T cells sorted from blood, taken in a trial of the OX40 agonist ivuxolimab. These receptors were obtained from an adult with an advanced solid tumor such as melanoma, head and neck, liver or kidney cancer.

The chain couples TRBV5-4 to TRBJ1-2; D unresolved. Germline loops: CDR1 SGHNT, CDR2 YYREEE (reference sequence). The CDR3 covers 17 residues. V lost 4 bases and J 5 bases, leaving 24 bases between the germline ends. CDR3 residues: CASSAPPRPGTPYGYTF. For the CDR3, the DNA is TGTGCCAGCAGCGCCCCCCCGCGCCCGGGCACGCCATATGGCTACACCTTC.

The chain combines TRBV27 with TRBJ1-6, with a weak D call TRBD1 (5 bases). V was shortened by 6 bases and J by 6 bases, with 12 bases between the two germline ends. This CDR3 comprises 14 residues. Germline loops: CDR1 MNHEY, CDR2 SMNVEV (reference sequence). For the CDR3, the DNA is TGTGCCAGCAGGCTCCCCGGGGGTAATTCACCCCTCCACTTT. Translation gives CASRLPGGNSPLHF.

The chain employs TRBV5-4 and TRBJ2-7, with 9 bases lining up with TRBD1. Germline V gene lookup returns CDR1 SGHNT and CDR2 YYREEE (reference sequence). J was trimmed by 10 bases and V by 0 bases; bases with no gene match: 17. The CDR3 consists of 17 residues. Here the CDR3 reads CASSLVPDKTGTGSQYV. CDR3 bases: TGTGCCAGCAGCTTGGTCCCTGATAAAACCGGGACAGGGAGCCAGTACGTC.

This clone appeared a few times. The chain recombines TRBV6-6 with TRBJ2-3; 8 bases agree with TRBD1. The CDR3 totals 14 residues. V lost 6 bases, J lost 2 bases, and 4 bases stayed unmatched. Looked up from germline, CDR1 is MNHNY and CDR2 is SVGAGI (reference sequence). The CDR3 here is CASSLDRATDTQYF. DNA for the CDR3: TGTGCCAGCAGCTTGGACAGGGCCACAGATACGCAGTATTTT.

The V gene is TRBV30, the J gene TRBJ1-5; TRBD1 agrees at 9 bases. The V gene's germline CDR1 is GTSNPN and CDR2 SVGIG (reference sequence). J gave up 5 bases and V 4 bases, and 3 bases lay outside the gene matches. This CDR3 spans 13 amino acids. The CDR3 DNA reads as TGTGCCTGGACAACAGGGGGCCATCAGCCCCAGCATTTT. It encodes CAWTTGGHQPQHF.

The chain couples TRBV2 to TRBJ1-2, with unresolved D. Trimming took 7 bases from V and 8 from J, leaving 14 bases between them. This CDR3 is built from 12 residues. Germline CDR1 is SNHLY and CDR2 is FYNNEI. The CDR3 nucleotides are TGTGCCAGCAATGCTCAGGCTGGAGGCTACACCTTC. It codes for CASNAQAGGYTF.

The chain combines TRBV30 with TRBJ1-2; D is unresolved. V lost 2 bases to trimming and J lost 7 bases, with 11 bases between them. Germline-derived CDR1 and CDR2 are GTSNPN and SVGIG (reference sequence). The CDR3 runs to 12 residues. CDR3 coding DNA: TGTGCCTGGAGTCCTTTGCGCGCTGGCTACACCTTC. The encoded protein is CAWSPLRAGYTF.

In DNA, the CDR3 is TGTGCCAGCAGCTTCCTCTCCTACGAGCAGTACTTC. It encodes CASSFLSYEQYF. The chain joins TRBV7-2 to TRBJ2-7; D gene unclear. V dropped 3 bases and J dropped 0 bases, with 3 bases sitting between them. CDR3 length: 12 residues. CDR1 is SGHTA and CDR2 is FQGNSA in the germline V gene.

A note on this clone: The same CDR3 is also encoded by other DNA sequences in this sample. The chain links TRBV9 to TRBJ1-6; the D is unclear. The CDR3 extends over 14 amino acids. With 0 bases removed from V and 7 bases from J, the gap between germline ends came to 8 bases. Germline V gene lookup returns CDR1 SGDLS and CDR2 YYNGEE. This CDR3 reads CASSVGVLNSPLHF. The DNA of the CDR3 is TGTGCCAGCAGCGTAGGAGTATTGAATTCACCCCTCCACTTT.

The rearrangement joins TRBV5-1 to TRBJ2-1; D unresolved. This CDR3 has 15 amino acids. Germline CDR1 SGHRS, CDR2 YFSETQ. The V end was cut by 0 bases, the J end by 0 bases, with 7 bases between. This CDR3 is CASSLGGSSYNEQFF. The CDR3 nucleotides read TGCGCCAGCAGCTTGGGAGGTAGCTCCTACAATGAGCAGTTCTTC.

The J gene is TRBJ2-5, the V gene TRBV5-1; TRBD2 agrees at 7 bases. The V gene end was trimmed by 4 bases and the J gene end by 0 bases; junction bases not matched to a gene: 9. The germline V gene encodes CDR1 SGHRS and CDR2 YFSETQ. The CDR3 has 16 amino acids. CDR3 sequence: CASSTGLGMYQETQYF. As DNA, the CDR3 is TGCGCCAGCAGCACCGGACTAGGAATGTACCAAGAGACCCAGTACTTC.

The chain employs TRBV14 and TRBJ2-3; no clear D. CDR1 is SGHDN, CDR2 FVKESK, per germline. The CDR3 runs 12 residues. The V end was cut by 2 bases, the J end by 4 bases, with 4 bases between. CDR3 in amino acids: CASSQSPDTQYF. The CDR3 DNA reads as TGTGCCAGCAGCCAATCGCCAGATACGCAGTATTTT.

The CDR3 DNA is TGTGCCAGCAGGAAGGACAGGGGTCACAATGAGCAGTTCTTC. It encodes CASRKDRGHNEQFF. This chain joins TRBV28 and TRBJ2-1; 9 nucleotides line up with TRBD1. Losses at the gene ends were 6 bases for V and 5 bases for J; bases not matched to a gene: 5. The CDR3 covers 14 residues. Germline V gene sequence: CDR1 MDHEN, CDR2 SYDVKM.

The V gene is TRBV28, the J gene TRBJ1-2; no clear D. The CDR3 is 17 residues long. The V gene lost 4 bases and the J gene lost 3 bases, with 21 bases spanning the gap. Germline V gene data show CDR1 as MDHEN and CDR2 as SYDVKM. In nucleotides, the CDR3 is TGTGCCAGCAGTTCCCCTTCTGGGGAGAACAAGTACTATGGCTACACCTTC. Translated, it gives CASSSPSGENKYYGYTF.

This chain connects TRBV10-1 to TRBJ2-2; D gene uncertain. V lost 0 bases and J 9 bases, leaving 14 bases between the germline ends. Per the germline V gene, CDR1 is WNHNN and CDR2 is SYGVQD (reference sequence). The CDR3 covers 15 residues. The CDR3: CASSESWASRRELFF. In DNA form, the CDR3 reads TGCGCCAGCAGTGAGTCTTGGGCCTCCAGGCGGGAGCTGTTTTTT.

The sample holds one count of this clone. The chain combines TRBV5-1 with TRBJ2-1, with TRBD2 matching 8 bases. CDR1 is SGHRS and CDR2 is YFSETQ in the germline V gene. This CDR3 contains 14 residues. Trimming removed 7 bases from V and 6 bases from J; junction bases left unmatched: 9. The CDR3 loop reads CASLSGTGGNEQFF. The DNA for the CDR3 is TGCGCCAGCCTTAGCGGGACGGGGGGCAATGAGCAGTTCTTC.

The chain uses TRBV19 and TRBJ1-5, with no clear D. Trimming stripped 7 bases from V and 0 bases from J, with 13 bases between. The germline CDR1 and CDR2 sequences are LNHDA and SQIVND (reference sequence). The CDR3 consists of 15 residues. Here the CDR3 reads CASIEQRNSNQPQHF. CDR3 nucleotide sequence: TGTGCCAGTATCGAACAGCGGAATAGCAATCAGCCCCAGCATTTT. Supplemented by reference TRBV19 and TRBJ1-5, the full variable domain reads DGGITQSPKYLFRKEGQNVTLSCEQNLNHDAMYWYRQDPGQGLRLIYYSQIVNDFQKGDIAEGYSVSREKKESFPLTVTSAQKNPTAFYLCASIEQRNSNQPQHFGDGTRLSIL.

The chain carries TRBV6-1 and TRBJ1-5; no firm D call. Germline V lookup: CDR1 MNHNS, CDR2 SASEGT. CDR3 length: 11 residues. Trimming took 6 bases from V and 7 from J, leaving 7 bases between them. CDR3 loop: CASSRGQPQHF. The DNA of the CDR3 is TGTGCCAGCAGCCGCGGGCAGCCCCAGCATTTT.

This chain connects TRBV7-2 to TRBJ2-1; D may be TRBD1 (6 bases). Germline V gene sequence: CDR1 SGHTA, CDR2 FQGNSA. The CDR3 contains 15 residues. V lost 5 bases and J lost 9, with 20 bases in between. CDR3 loop: CASSQGRVVQGEQFF. The CDR3 DNA reads TGTGCCAGCAGCCAGGGGCGAGTGGTACAAGGTGAGCAGTTCTTC.

This clone occurred once. The chain links TRBV25-1 to TRBJ2-3; 7 bases map to TRBD2. Unmatched junction bases numbered 4, after V lost 4 bases and J lost 0 bases. Per the germline V gene, CDR1 is MGHDK and CDR2 is SYGVNS. The CDR3 extends over 15 amino acids. DNA for the CDR3: TGTGCCAGCAGTGCTTTGGGAGGGAGCACAGATACGCAGTATTTT. Translation: CASSALGGSTDTQYF.

J is TRBJ1-2 and V is TRBV11-2, with TRBD1 matching 8 bases. CDR3 length: 15 residues. The trim removed 5 bases at V and 3 bases at J, leaving 8 bases unmatched. From germline, CDR1 is SGHAT and CDR2 FQNNGV. Written as DNA, the CDR3 is TGTGCCAGCAGCATAAACAGGGGGACCCACTATGGCTACACCTTC. Its protein is CASSINRGTHYGYTF.

This chain connects TRBV28 to TRBJ2-5; 9 bases align to TRBD2. The CDR3 extends over 17 amino acids. V lost 5 bases and J lost 2; bases outside the gene matches: 12. Germline V gene lookup returns CDR1 MDHEN and CDR2 SYDVKM. CDR3 region: CASSPLGSGRSQETQYF. CDR3 bases: TGTGCCAGCAGTCCCCTGGGGAGCGGGAGGAGTCAAGAGACCCAGTACTTC.

This chain connects TRBV25-1 to TRBJ2-7, with 7 positions matching TRBD1. This CDR3 has 13 amino acids. V was clipped by 6 bases and J by 1 base; unmatched bases: 3. Germline V lookup: CDR1 MGHDK, CDR2 SYGVNS. The DNA for the CDR3 is TGTGCCAGCAGAAGGGGACAGTCCTACGAGCAGTACTTC. It yields the protein CASRRGQSYEQYF.

This clone has just a few counts. The chain has TRBV9 and TRBJ2-2; D remains ambiguous. This CDR3 contains 15 residues. Germline values: CDR1 SGDLS, CDR2 YYNGEE. The V gene lost 4 bases and the J gene lost 8 bases, with 18 bases spanning the gap. The CDR3 DNA is TGTGCCAGCAGCCTCCTGAGTGATGGGTCTGGGGAGCTGTTTTTT. Protein sequence: CASSLLSDGSGELFF.

CDR3 amino acids: CATSKFSGKAWETQYF. The CDR3 coding sequence is TGTGCCACCAGCAAGTTCAGCGGGAAAGCTTGGGAGACCCAGTACTTC. The chain links TRBV15 to TRBJ2-5; 7 nucleotides line up with TRBD2. Germline V CDR1 and CDR2: LNHNV, YYDKDF (reference sequence). This CDR3 has 16 amino acids. Trimming took 4 bases from V and 5 from J; bases not matched to a gene: 13. Drawing the rest from reference TRBV15 and TRBJ2-5, the complete variable domain is DAMVIQNPRYQVTQFGKPVTLSCSQTLNHNVMYWYQQKSSQAPKLLFHYYDKDFNNEADTPDNFQSRRPNTSFCFLDIRSPGLGDTAMYLCATSKFSGKAWETQYFGPGTRLLVL.

This rearrangement joins TRBV19 to TRBJ2-3, with 10 bases that match TRBD2. The V segment lost 3 bases and the J segment 2 bases; nucleotides outside the gene matches: 5. This CDR3 comprises 16 residues. Germline CDR1 reads LNHDA; CDR2 reads SQIVND (reference sequence). CDR3 in DNA: TGTGCCAGTAGTATGGGAAGCGGGAGGGCCACAGATACGCAGTATTTT. Its protein product is CASSMGSGRATDTQYF.

V usage is TRBV5-6 and J usage is TRBJ2-6; 12 bases are a match to TRBD1. V lost 0 bases to trimming and J lost 3 bases; unmatched junction nucleotides: 4. This CDR3 contains 18 residues. CDR1 is SGHDT, CDR2 YYEEEE, per germline. The CDR3 DNA reads TGTGCCAGCAGCTTGGCGGGACAGGGGGCGGATGGGGCCAACGTCCTGACTTTC. It translates to CASSLAGQGADGANVLTF.

The rearrangement links TRBV27 to TRBJ2-2; 8 bases match TRBD1. J gave up 5 bases and V 5 bases, and 7 bases lay outside the gene matches. Germline V gives CDR1 MNHEY, CDR2 SMNVEV (reference sequence). This CDR3 contains 15 residues. The CDR3 spells CASSPGQGRTGELFF. CDR3 sequence (DNA): TGTGCCAGCAGTCCCGGACAGGGAAGGACCGGGGAGCTGTTTTTT.

V usage is TRBV11-2 and J usage is TRBJ1-2; D is uncertain. This CDR3 spans 14 amino acids. The germline gives CDR1 SGHAT, CDR2 FQNNGV. Between the trimmed V and J ends, which lost 5 bases and 3 bases, there was a span of 13 bases. The CDR3 reads CASSTSDWDYGYTF. The CDR3 DNA is TGTGCCAGCAGCACGTCGGACTGGGACTATGGCTACACCTTC.